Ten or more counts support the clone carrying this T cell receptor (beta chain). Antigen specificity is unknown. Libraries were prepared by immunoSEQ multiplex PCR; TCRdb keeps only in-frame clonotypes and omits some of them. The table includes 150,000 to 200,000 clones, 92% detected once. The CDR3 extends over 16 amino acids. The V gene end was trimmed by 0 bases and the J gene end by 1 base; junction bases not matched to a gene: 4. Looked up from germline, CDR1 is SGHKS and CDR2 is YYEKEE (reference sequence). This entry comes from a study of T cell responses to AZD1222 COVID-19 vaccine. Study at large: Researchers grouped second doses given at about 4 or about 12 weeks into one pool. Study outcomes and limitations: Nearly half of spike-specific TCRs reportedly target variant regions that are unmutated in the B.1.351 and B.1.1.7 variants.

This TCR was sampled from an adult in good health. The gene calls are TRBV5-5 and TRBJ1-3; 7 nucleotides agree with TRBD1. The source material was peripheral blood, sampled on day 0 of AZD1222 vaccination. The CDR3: CASSLEGQLSGNTIYF. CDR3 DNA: TGTGCCAGCAGCTTGGAGGGACAGCTTTCTGGAAACACCATATATTTT.